This T cell receptor beta chain is drawn from a study of tumour-infiltrating T cells in Burkitt lymphoma. About the study: This cohort included all epidemiological subtypes of Burkitt lymphoma. Productive clonality predicted overall and progression-free survival. General study findings and limits: Several public clonotypes recurred in numerous Burkitt lymphoma patients.

Sample share makes this clone medium-sized. Antigen specificity is unknown. This CDR3 contains 14 residues. Trimming cost V 0 bases and J 8 bases; bases outside gene matches: 6. CDR1 is MGHRA, CDR2 YSYEKL, per germline. Produced via immunoSEQ multiplex PCR; TCRdb's table is partial and in-frame only. The table includes roughly 4,700 clones, about 13% detected once. V gene TRBV4-1 combines with J gene TRBJ1-1, with TRBD1 identical over 7 bases. The receptor was derived from a human donor with Burkitt lymphoma. Sequenced: tumor tissue. The DNA of the CDR3 is TGCGCCAGCAGCCAAGATGAGAGGGGGCGCGAAGCTTTCTTT. Its translation is CASSQDERGREAFF.